Shown below are 3 T cell receptor beta chains from a single sample sequenced in a study of molecular identifiers for immune sequencing clone quantification. A single record per CDR3 protein comes from TCRdb applying MiXCR to the PCR reads. The sample includes 490,000 or so distinct CDR3 sequences, roughly a fifth of them seen just once. Material for sequencing was naive CD8+ T cells from blood, with Jurkat cell RNA spiked in. Subset defined: FACS-sorted CD8+CD4-CCR7+CD45RA+ naive T cells. The origin of the receptors is a human donor in good health. Some libraries in this study had Jurkat cell RNA spiked in.

The chain recombines TRBV12-3 or TRBV12-4 with TRBJ2-1, with 10 bases matching TRBD1. The CDR3 covers 16 residues. V lost 3 bases, J lost 6 bases, and 8 bases stayed unmatched. The CDR3 DNA reads TGTGCCAGCAGTTTTCCGGGACAGGGGAAGGGCAATGAGCAGTTCTTC. Its translation: CASSFPGQGKGNEQFF.

This clonotype appeared many times. The CDR3 region is CASSLPTSLGYTF. The CDR3 region has the DNA TGTGCCAGCAGCTTACCGACTAGTCTTGGCTACACCTTC. The rearrangement joins TRBV7-9 to TRBJ1-2; no clear D gene. Trimming pared 2 bases from V and 7 bases from J, leaving 11 bases between. The CDR3 runs to 13 residues. Germline V gene data show CDR1 as SEHNR and CDR2 as FQNEAQ (reference sequence).

In its sample, this clonotype was seen a few times. V usage is TRBV19 and J usage is TRBJ2-3, with TRBD2 as a possible D gene (5 bases). The CDR3 covers 14 residues. Germline-derived CDR1 and CDR2 are LNHDA and SQIVND (reference sequence). Trimming left V 4 bases short and J 0 bases short, with 8 bases between. This CDR3 is CASSRWESTDTQYF. CDR3 nucleotide sequence: TGTGCCAGTAGTAGGTGGGAGAGCACAGATACGCAGTATTTT.